This T cell receptor (beta chain) stems from a study of T cell changes during pregnancy in multiple sclerosis. TCRdb's table, derived via immunoSEQ multiplex PCR, lists solely in-frame clones and lacks some. The table shows more than 55,000 clones, with 75% to 95% occurring only once. The CDR3 contains 14 residues. Trimming removed 6 bases at V and 0 bases at J, with 7 bases between. Germline V gene lookup returns CDR1 SGHDT and CDR2 YYEEEE. The receptor was isolated from a female donor in good health, enrolled as a control in a pregnancy study. The V call is TRBV5-6, the J call TRBJ2-6; D not certain. This material consisted of peripheral blood, taken after pregnancy. The CDR3 DNA is TGTGCCAGCACCCCGTACTCTGGGGCCAACGTCCTGACTTTC. As protein: CASTPYSGANVLTF.